This TCR beta chain is drawn from a study of spatial heterogeneity in lung cancer. Study-level points and caveats: For expanded intratumoral alpha and beta TCRs, counts tracked tumor mutation counts. The study estimated about 7.3% alpha and 13% to 15% beta chain coverage of tumor T cells.

Sample time point: sample taken at primary tumor resection. 72 TRACERx patients with early, untreated non-small cell lung cancer donated samples. Frozen PBMC, nontumor lung or tumor provided whole RNA, which was sequenced unsorted. TCRdb redid the calling of the 5' RACE reads with MiXCR, one entry per CDR3 protein. The sample holds several thousand distinct CDR3 sequences; less than 15% are singletons and the top ten take about a tenth. This clonotype was detected many times. The antigen remains unidentified. This TCR was sampled from a female donor with early-stage non-small cell lung cancer. The material sequenced was lung tumor tissue, taken at surgery.

Written as DNA, the CDR3 is TGTGCCAGCAGTTTTGGACAGGGCGCCATTGGAAAACTGTTTTTT. This sequence encodes CASSFGQGAIGKLFF. The chain has TRBV28 and TRBJ1-4; 8 bases are shared with TRBD1. There are 15 residues in the CDR3. CDR1 is MDHEN, CDR2 SYDVKM, per germline. V trimming: 3 bases; J trimming: 10 bases; junction bases outside the gene matches: 10.